This T cell receptor beta chain comes out of a study of blood T cells in healthy people across ages. Sample-barcoded 5' priming and a J-beta primer mix drove a second PCR of roughly 7 to 11 cycles. TCRdb re-analysed the 5' RACE reads in MiXCR, keeping a single row per CDR3 protein. This table holds about 690,000 distinct CDR3 sequences, approximately 40% found once. The sequenced material came from blood. The TCR originated in a man aged 80 or over in good health.

The CDR3: CASSSRGGGGSYNEQFF. The CDR3 coding sequence is TGTGCCAGCAGCTCGCGGGGTGGGGGTGGCTCCTACAATGAGCAGTTCTTC. The J gene is TRBJ2-1, the V gene TRBV7-2, with D perhaps TRBD2 (6 bases). The CDR3 consists of 17 residues. Germline values: CDR1 SGHTA, CDR2 FQGNSA. Trimming left V 4 bases short and J 0 bases short, with 16 bases between.